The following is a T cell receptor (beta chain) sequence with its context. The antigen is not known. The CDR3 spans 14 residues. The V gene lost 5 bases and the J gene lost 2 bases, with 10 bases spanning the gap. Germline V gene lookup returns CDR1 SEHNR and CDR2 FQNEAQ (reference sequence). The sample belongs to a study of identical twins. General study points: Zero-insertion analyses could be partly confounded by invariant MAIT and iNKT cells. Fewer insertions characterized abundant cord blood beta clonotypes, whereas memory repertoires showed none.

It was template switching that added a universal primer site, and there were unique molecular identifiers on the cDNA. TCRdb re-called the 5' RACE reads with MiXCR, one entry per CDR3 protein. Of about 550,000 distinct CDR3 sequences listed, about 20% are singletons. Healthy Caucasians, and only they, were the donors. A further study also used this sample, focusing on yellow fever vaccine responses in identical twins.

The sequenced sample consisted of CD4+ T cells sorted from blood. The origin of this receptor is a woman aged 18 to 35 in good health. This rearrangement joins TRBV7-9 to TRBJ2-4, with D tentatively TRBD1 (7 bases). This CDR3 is CASSPGGSKNIQYF. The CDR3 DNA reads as TGTGCCAGCAGCCCAGGGGGGTCCAAAAACATTCAGTACTTC.